This section outlines one TCR beta chain sequence together with its context. The data belong to a study of monozygotic twins with inflammatory bowel disease. For each CDR3 protein, TCRdb gives one entry from its re-call of the 5' RACE reads, without DNA. Its clone listing holds about 300,000 distinct CDR3 sequences. Per germline, CDR1 DFQATT and CDR2 SNEGSKA (reference sequence). This CDR3 is 15 amino acids long. This TCR was recovered from a human donor with ulcerative colitis or Crohn's disease, or a healthy co-twin of an affected twin (not recorded which). Sequenced: blood. The chain recombines TRBV20-1 with TRBJ1-4; TCRdb picks TRBD1, but there is no DNA to check that call. CDR3 residues: CSASLRVRVGEKLFF.